The clone carrying this T cell receptor beta chain has only one observation. The data were obtained in a study of blood T cell repertoires in COVID-19. Background on the study: T cells, B-cell-depleted T cells, or PBMCs supplied cDNA or gDNA.

This table comes from immunoSEQ multiplex PCR, and its TCRdb copy is limited to in-frame clones, with some not included. Of tens of thousands of clones in the sample, 70% to 85% were seen once. Sequencing input: peripheral blood. This receptor was obtained from a man aged 60 to 75 with acute or convalescent COVID-19.

The CDR3 coding sequence is TGTGCCAGCACCATCGGGGGGACCACCGGGGAGCTGTTTTTT. Its protein is CASTIGGTTGELFF. The chain is built from TRBV11-2 and TRBJ2-2; TRBD2 matches at 7 bases. The junction had 6 bases not matched to a gene; V was cut back by 7 bases and J by 4 bases. Germline V gene data show CDR1 as SGHAT and CDR2 as FQNNGV. This CDR3 has 14 amino acids.